This is a list of T cell receptor beta chains from one sample in a study of radiation and T cells in renal cell carcinoma. This table comes from immunoSEQ multiplex PCR, and its TCRdb copy is limited to in-frame clones, with some not included. The repertoire holds around 13,000 clones, with around 30% as singletons. The source was tumor tissue, collected from a patient whose treatment included radiotherapy and nephrectomy. The receptors here all came from a man between 60 and 70 years old with renal cell carcinoma. Both conserved end residues are part of each CDR3. Each record gives: clone size, V gene, J gene, D gene, CDR3 protein, CDR3 DNA. The D gene is left open where the match is weak. The listing skips clone size in some rows; elsewhere it reads once, few, many or a size class.

clone_size: -
v_call: TRBV6-1
j_call: TRBJ2-7
d_call: -
cdr3_aa: CASSLTGGPYEQYF
cdr3_nt: TGTGCCAGCAGTCTTACCGGAGGCCCCTACGAGCAGTACTTC

clone_size: -
v_call: TRBV7-8
j_call: TRBJ1-6
d_call: -
cdr3_aa: CASSLEGRGSPLHF
cdr3_nt: TGTGCCAGCAGCTTAGAGGGTAGGGGTTCACCCCTCCACTTT

clone_size: -
v_call: TRBV5-6
j_call: TRBJ2-1
d_call: -
cdr3_aa: CASSLALINEQFF
cdr3_nt: TGTGCCAGCAGCTTGGCTCTAATCAATGAGCAGTTCTTC

clone_size: once
v_call: TRBV6-1
j_call: TRBJ2-3
d_call: -
cdr3_aa: CASSEGRGDTQYF
cdr3_nt: TGTGCCAGCAGTGAAGGCCGAGGGGATACGCAGTATTTT

clone_size: once
v_call: TRBV5-1
j_call: TRBJ1-1
d_call: -
cdr3_aa: CASSAGRRNTEAFF
cdr3_nt: TGCGCCAGCAGCGCGGGACGGCGGAACACTGAAGCTTTCTTT

clone_size: -
v_call: TRBV5-6
j_call: TRBJ2-1
d_call: TRBD2
cdr3_aa: CASSLTSGRAWDEQFF
cdr3_nt: TGTGCCAGCAGCTTGACTAGCGGGAGGGCCTGGGATGAGCAGTTCTTC

clone_size: -
v_call: TRBV5-6
j_call: TRBJ2-1
d_call: -
cdr3_aa: CASSPPLVSSYNEQFF
cdr3_nt: TGTGCCAGCAGCCCGCCACTAGTGAGCTCCTACAATGAGCAGTTCTTC

clone_size: large
v_call: TRBV5-4
j_call: TRBJ1-2
d_call: TRBD1
cdr3_aa: CASSLPTGGDYGYTF
cdr3_nt: TGTGCCAGCAGCCTGCCGACAGGGGGCGACTATGGCTACACCTTC

clone_size: few
v_call: TRBV9
j_call: TRBJ1-4
d_call: -
cdr3_aa: CASSVGGATNEKLFF
cdr3_nt: TGTGCCAGCAGCGTCGGGGGGGCCACTAATGAAAAACTGTTTTTT

clone_size: many
v_call: TRBV10-3
j_call: TRBJ2-1
d_call: TRBD1
cdr3_aa: CAISDALDRDEQFF
cdr3_nt: TGTGCCATCAGTGACGCACTGGACAGGGATGAGCAGTTCTTC

clone_size: -
v_call: TRBV30
j_call: TRBJ1-2
d_call: -
cdr3_aa: CAWRAGLNYGYTF
cdr3_nt: TGTGCCTGGAGGGCAGGGCTAAACTATGGCTACACCTTC

clone_size: few
v_call: TRBV7-2
j_call: TRBJ2-5
d_call: -
cdr3_aa: CASTQAGASSETQYF
cdr3_nt: TGTGCCAGCACCCAGGCGGGGGCTAGCTCGGAGACCCAGTACTTC

clone_size: few
v_call: TRBV2
j_call: TRBJ1-2
d_call: TRBD1
cdr3_aa: CASSEAKGQGRIGYTF
cdr3_nt: TGTGCCAGCAGTGAAGCGAAAGGACAGGGGAGAATTGGCTACACCTTC

clone_size: once
v_call: TRBV20-1
j_call: TRBJ2-5
d_call: -
cdr3_aa: CRRVIKETQYF
cdr3_nt: TGCAGGCGAGTCATTAAAGAGACCCAGTACTTC

clone_size: few
v_call: TRBV7-2
j_call: TRBJ2-7
d_call: -
cdr3_aa: CASSWEGQRSYEQYF
cdr3_nt: TGTGCCAGCAGCTGGGAGGGACAGCGCTCCTACGAGCAGTACTTC

clone_size: -
v_call: TRBV2
j_call: TRBJ2-1
d_call: -
cdr3_aa: CASSSRVEQFF
cdr3_nt: TGTGCCAGCAGCTCCCGGGTCGAGCAGTTCTTC

clone_size: -
v_call: TRBV19
j_call: TRBJ2-7
d_call: TRBD1
cdr3_aa: CASSIGQGHEQYF
cdr3_nt: TGTGCCAGTAGTATTGGACAGGGACACGAGCAGTACTTC

clone_size: -
v_call: TRBV30
j_call: TRBJ1-2
d_call: -
cdr3_aa: CAGSRGVYGYTF
cdr3_nt: TGTGCCGGAAGCCGGGGCGTCTATGGCTACACCTTC

clone_size: many
v_call: TRBV5-1
j_call: TRBJ2-3
d_call: TRBD2
cdr3_aa: CAGGTSPTDTQYF
cdr3_nt: TGCGCCGGGGGGACTAGCCCTACAGATACGCAGTATTTT

clone_size: -
v_call: TRBV5-4
j_call: TRBJ2-5
d_call: TRBD1
cdr3_aa: CASSFLGQGALETQYF
cdr3_nt: TGTGCCAGCAGCTTCCTGGGGCAGGGGGCTTTGGAGACCCAGTACTTC

clone_size: few
v_call: TRBV18
j_call: TRBJ1-2
d_call: -
cdr3_aa: CASSPGASNYGYTF
cdr3_nt: TGTGCCAGCTCACCCGGTGCATCTAACTATGGTTACACCTTC

clone_size: -
v_call: TRBV6-5
j_call: TRBJ1-5
d_call: -
cdr3_aa: CASSPRASGQPQHF
cdr3_nt: TGTGCCAGCAGCCCCCGAGCTAGCGGGCAGCCCCAGCATTTT

clone_size: medium-sized
v_call: TRBV7-8
j_call: TRBJ1-1
d_call: -
cdr3_aa: CASSGVQGIVRTEAFF
cdr3_nt: TGTGCCAGCAGCGGGGTACAGGGTATAGTTAGAACTGAAGCTTTCTTT

clone_size: few
v_call: TRBV27
j_call: TRBJ2-1
d_call: TRBD2
cdr3_aa: CASSSRLAGVGNEQFF
cdr3_nt: TGTGCCAGCAGTTCCAGACTAGCGGGAGTGGGGAATGAGCAGTTCTTC

clone_size: few
v_call: TRBV30
j_call: TRBJ1-5
d_call: -
cdr3_aa: CAWSPQGNQPQHF
cdr3_nt: TGTGCCTGGAGCCCACAAGGGAATCAGCCCCAGCATTTT

clone_size: -
v_call: TRBV7-2
j_call: TRBJ1-1
d_call: TRBD1
cdr3_aa: CASSPDRGDTEAFF
cdr3_nt: TGTGCCAGCAGCCCGGACAGGGGAGACACTGAAGCTTTCTTT

clone_size: medium-sized
v_call: TRBV4-3
j_call: TRBJ2-1
d_call: -
cdr3_aa: CASSQVLGANIEQFF
cdr3_nt: TGCGCCAGCAGCCAAGTCTTAGGGGCGAACATTGAGCAGTTCTTC

clone_size: -
v_call: TRBV2
j_call: TRBJ2-5
d_call: TRBD2
cdr3_aa: CASIRMGGETQYF
cdr3_nt: TGTGCCAGCATACGGATGGGAGGGGAGACCCAGTACTTC

clone_size: many
v_call: TRBV4-2
j_call: TRBJ1-4
d_call: -
cdr3_aa: CASSQGEKLFF
cdr3_nt: TGTGCCAGCAGCCAAGGTGAAAAACTGTTTTTT

clone_size: -
v_call: TRBV9
j_call: TRBJ2-1
d_call: TRBD1
cdr3_aa: CASSVAHLGGADEQFF
cdr3_nt: TGTGCCAGCAGCGTAGCCCACCTAGGGGGCGCTGATGAGCAGTTCTTC

clone_size: few
v_call: TRBV5-5
j_call: TRBJ2-3
d_call: -
cdr3_aa: CASSLVSGSTDTQYF
cdr3_nt: TGTGCCAGCAGCTTGGTGTCAGGGAGCACAGATACGCAGTATTTT

clone_size: -
v_call: TRBV4-3
j_call: TRBJ1-1
d_call: TRBD1
cdr3_aa: CASSPGTGGRFAEAFF
cdr3_nt: TGCGCCAGCAGCCCCGGGACAGGGGGTCGCTTCGCTGAAGCTTTCTTT

clone_size: few
v_call: TRBV7-8
j_call: TRBJ2-5
d_call: TRBD2
cdr3_aa: CASSRPRDSGGPETQYF
cdr3_nt: TGTGCCAGCAGCCGCCCCAGAGATAGCGGGGGGCCGGAGACCCAGTACTTC

clone_size: once
v_call: TRBV30
j_call: TRBJ1-1
d_call: -
cdr3_aa: CAWKYIGRGGTEAFF
cdr3_nt: TGTGCCTGGAAATACATCGGCCGAGGGGGCACTGAAGCTTTCTTT

clone_size: -
v_call: TRBV30
j_call: TRBJ1-2
d_call: -
cdr3_aa: CAWSTGISNYGYTF
cdr3_nt: TGTGCCTGGAGTACCGGGATAAGTAACTATGGCTACACCTTC

clone_size: few
v_call: TRBV4-1
j_call: TRBJ1-2
d_call: -
cdr3_aa: CASSQDWADQKDYGYTF
cdr3_nt: TGCGCCAGCAGCCAAGATTGGGCAGACCAGAAAGACTATGGCTACACCTTC

clone_size: -
v_call: TRBV5-6
j_call: TRBJ1-1
d_call: -
cdr3_aa: CASTPGVIGTEAFF
cdr3_nt: TGTGCCAGCACCCCCGGGGTTATTGGCACTGAAGCTTTCTTT

clone_size: -
v_call: TRBV25-1
j_call: TRBJ1-2
d_call: -
cdr3_aa: CASSEPGGLGYTF
cdr3_nt: TGTGCCAGCAGTGAACCGGGGGGATTAGGCTACACCTTC

clone_size: few
v_call: TRBV5-1
j_call: TRBJ2-1
d_call: TRBD1
cdr3_aa: CASSLVVPGGYEQFF
cdr3_nt: TGCGCCAGCAGCTTGGTTGTCCCAGGGGGCTATGAGCAGTTCTTC

clone_size: -
v_call: TRBV5-5
j_call: TRBJ1-1
d_call: -
cdr3_aa: CASSLWYSTEAFF
cdr3_nt: TGTGCCAGCAGCTTGTGGTACAGCACTGAAGCTTTCTTT

clone_size: -
v_call: TRBV7-9
j_call: TRBJ2-1
d_call: TRBD2
cdr3_aa: CASSPSGSNLNEQFF
cdr3_nt: TGTGCCAGCAGCCCTAGCGGGAGTAATTTAAATGAGCAGTTCTTC

clone_size: -
v_call: TRBV18
j_call: TRBJ2-3
d_call: -
cdr3_aa: CASSPDRDTQYF
cdr3_nt: TGTGCCAGCTCACCCGACCGGGATACGCAGTATTTT

clone_size: many
v_call: TRBV2
j_call: TRBJ2-1
d_call: -
cdr3_aa: CASLRVVADNEQFF
cdr3_nt: TGTGCCAGCCTCCGTGTGGTAGCGGACAATGAGCAGTTCTTC

clone_size: -
v_call: TRBV6-7
j_call: TRBJ2-3
d_call: TRBD2
cdr3_aa: CASSYPRLAGETTDTQYF
cdr3_nt: TGTGCCAGCAGTTACCCCCGGCTAGCGGGAGAGACCACAGATACGCAGTATTTT

clone_size: -
v_call: TRBV18
j_call: TRBJ2-2
d_call: -
cdr3_aa: CASSPGVASEVGGELFF
cdr3_nt: TGTGCCAGCTCACCGGGGGTAGCGTCGGAGGTTGGCGGGGAGCTGTTTTTT

clone_size: few
v_call: TRBV6-5
j_call: TRBJ1-1
d_call: -
cdr3_aa: CASSYRSPRFLTEAFF
cdr3_nt: TGTGCCAGCAGTTACAGGAGTCCCAGGTTCCTCACTGAAGCTTTCTTT